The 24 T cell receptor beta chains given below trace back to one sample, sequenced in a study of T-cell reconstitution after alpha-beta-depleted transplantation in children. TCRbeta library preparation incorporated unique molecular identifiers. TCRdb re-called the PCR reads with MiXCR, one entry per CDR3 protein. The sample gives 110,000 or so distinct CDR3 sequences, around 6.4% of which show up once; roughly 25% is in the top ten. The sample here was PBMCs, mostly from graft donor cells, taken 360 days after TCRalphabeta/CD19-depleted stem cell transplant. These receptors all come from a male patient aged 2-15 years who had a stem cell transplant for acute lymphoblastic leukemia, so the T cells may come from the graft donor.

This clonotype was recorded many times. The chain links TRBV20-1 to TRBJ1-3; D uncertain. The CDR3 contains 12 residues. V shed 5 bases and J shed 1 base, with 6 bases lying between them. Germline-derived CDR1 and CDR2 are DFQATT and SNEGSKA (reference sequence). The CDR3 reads CSAQTSGNTIYF. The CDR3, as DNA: TGCAGTGCTCAGACATCTGGAAACACCATATATTTT.

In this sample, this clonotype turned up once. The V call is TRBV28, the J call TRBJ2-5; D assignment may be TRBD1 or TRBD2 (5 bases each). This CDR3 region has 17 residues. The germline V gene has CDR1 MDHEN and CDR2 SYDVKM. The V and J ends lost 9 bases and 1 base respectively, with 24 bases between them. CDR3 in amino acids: CASSPSRWGRPQETQYF. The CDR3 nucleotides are TGTGCCAGTAGTCCCTCTAGGTGGGGACGGCCCCAAGAGACCCAGTACTTC.

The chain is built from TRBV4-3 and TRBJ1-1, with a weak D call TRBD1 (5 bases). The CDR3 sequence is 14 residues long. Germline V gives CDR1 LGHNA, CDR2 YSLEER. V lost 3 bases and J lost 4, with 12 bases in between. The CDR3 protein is CASSHVVGGTEAFF. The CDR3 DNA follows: TGCGCCAGCAGCCACGTTGTTGGGGGCACTGAAGCTTTCTTT.

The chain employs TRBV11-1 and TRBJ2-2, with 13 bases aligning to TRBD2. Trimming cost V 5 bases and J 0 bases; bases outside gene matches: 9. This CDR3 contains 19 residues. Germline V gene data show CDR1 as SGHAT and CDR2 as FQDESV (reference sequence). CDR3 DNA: TGTGCCAGCAGCCACACGGGACTAGCGGGGAAAGCGAACACCGGGGAGCTGTTTTTT. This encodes CASSHTGLAGKANTGELFF.

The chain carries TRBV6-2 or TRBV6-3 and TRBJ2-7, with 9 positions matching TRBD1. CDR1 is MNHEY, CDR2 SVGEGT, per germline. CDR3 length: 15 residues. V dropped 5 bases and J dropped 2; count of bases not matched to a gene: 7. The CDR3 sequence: CASSTDRGVPYEQYF. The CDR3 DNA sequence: TGTGCCAGCAGTACCGACAGGGGGGTCCCCTACGAGCAGTACTTC.

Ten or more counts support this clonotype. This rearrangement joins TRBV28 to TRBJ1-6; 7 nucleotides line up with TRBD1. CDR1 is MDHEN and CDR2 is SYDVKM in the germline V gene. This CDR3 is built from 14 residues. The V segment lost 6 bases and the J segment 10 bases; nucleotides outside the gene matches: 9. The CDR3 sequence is CASRPGQTASPLHF. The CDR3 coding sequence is TGTGCCAGCAGACCGGGACAGACGGCCTCACCCCTCCACTTT.

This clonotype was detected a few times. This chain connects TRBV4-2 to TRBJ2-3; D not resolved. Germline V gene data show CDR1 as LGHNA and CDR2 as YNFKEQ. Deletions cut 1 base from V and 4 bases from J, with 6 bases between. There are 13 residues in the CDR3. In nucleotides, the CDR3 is TGTGCCAGCAGCCAAGTTTACGCAGATACGCAGTATTTT. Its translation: CASSQVYADTQYF.

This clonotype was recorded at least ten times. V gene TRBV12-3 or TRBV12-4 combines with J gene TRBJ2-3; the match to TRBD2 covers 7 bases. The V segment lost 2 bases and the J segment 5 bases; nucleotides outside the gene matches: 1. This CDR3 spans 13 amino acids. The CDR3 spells CASSLSSGDTQYF. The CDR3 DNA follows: TGTGCCAGCAGTTTATCTAGCGGAGATACGCAGTATTTT.

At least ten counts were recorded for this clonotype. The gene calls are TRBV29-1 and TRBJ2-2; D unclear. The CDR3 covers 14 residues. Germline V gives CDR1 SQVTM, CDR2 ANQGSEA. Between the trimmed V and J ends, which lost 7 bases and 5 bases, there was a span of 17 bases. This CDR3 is CSAVFGSSTGELFF. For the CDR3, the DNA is TGCAGCGCCGTGTTCGGCAGTAGTACCGGGGAGCTGTTTTTT.

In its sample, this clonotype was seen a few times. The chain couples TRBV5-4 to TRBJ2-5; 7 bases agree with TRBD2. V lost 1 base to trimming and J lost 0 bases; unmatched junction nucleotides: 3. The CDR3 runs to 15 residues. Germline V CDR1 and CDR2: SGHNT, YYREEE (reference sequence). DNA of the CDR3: TGTGCCAGCAGCTTGAGGCGGGAGAACCAAGAGACCCAGTACTTC. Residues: CASSLRRENQETQYF.

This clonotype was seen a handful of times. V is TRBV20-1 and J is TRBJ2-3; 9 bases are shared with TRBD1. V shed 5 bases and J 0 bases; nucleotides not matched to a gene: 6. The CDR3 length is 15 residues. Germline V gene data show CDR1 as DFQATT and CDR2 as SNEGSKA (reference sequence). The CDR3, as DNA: TGCAGTGCTCACAGGGGGCGTGGGAGCACAGATACGCAGTATTTT. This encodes CSAHRGRGSTDTQYF.

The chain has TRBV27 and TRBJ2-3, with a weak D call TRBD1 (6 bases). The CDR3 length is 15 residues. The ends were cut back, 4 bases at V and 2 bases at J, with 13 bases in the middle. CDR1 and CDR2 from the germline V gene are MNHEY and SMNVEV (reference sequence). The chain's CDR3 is CASSYRESLTDTQYF. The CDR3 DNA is TGTGCCAGCAGTTACAGGGAGAGCCTCACAGATACGCAGTATTTT.

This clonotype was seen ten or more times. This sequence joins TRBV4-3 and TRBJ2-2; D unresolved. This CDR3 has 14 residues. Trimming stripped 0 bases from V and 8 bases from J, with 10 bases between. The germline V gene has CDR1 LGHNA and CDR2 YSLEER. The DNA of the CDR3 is TGCGCCAGCAGCCAAGACCCTTTGGGGGGGGAGCTGTTTTTT. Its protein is CASSQDPLGGELFF.

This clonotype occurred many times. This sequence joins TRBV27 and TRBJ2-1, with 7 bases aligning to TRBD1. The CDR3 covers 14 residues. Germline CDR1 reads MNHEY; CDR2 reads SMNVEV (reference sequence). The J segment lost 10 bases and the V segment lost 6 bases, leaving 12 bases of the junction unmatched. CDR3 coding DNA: TGTGCCAGCAGGGGCTTTGACAGGGATGGGGAGCAGTTCTTC. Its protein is CASRGFDRDGEQFF.

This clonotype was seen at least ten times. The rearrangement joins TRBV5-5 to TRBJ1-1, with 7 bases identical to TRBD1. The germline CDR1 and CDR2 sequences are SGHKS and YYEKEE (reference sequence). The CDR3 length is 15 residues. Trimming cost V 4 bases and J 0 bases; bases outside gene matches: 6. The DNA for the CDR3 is TGTGCCAGCAGCAATCCGGGACAGATGAACACTGAAGCTTTCTTT. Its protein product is CASSNPGQMNTEAFF.

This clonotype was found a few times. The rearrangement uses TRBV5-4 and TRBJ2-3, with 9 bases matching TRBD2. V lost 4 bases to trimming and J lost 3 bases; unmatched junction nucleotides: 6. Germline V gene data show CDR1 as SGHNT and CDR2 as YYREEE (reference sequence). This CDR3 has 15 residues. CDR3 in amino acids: CASSPDSGRTDTQYF. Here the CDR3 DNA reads TGTGCCAGCAGCCCTGACAGCGGGAGGACAGATACGCAGTATTTT.

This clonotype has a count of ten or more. CDR3 in amino acids: CASSGTSGSDEQYF. DNA of the CDR3: TGTGCCAGCAGCGGTACTAGCGGGTCCGACGAGCAGTACTTC. This chain connects TRBV9 to TRBJ2-7; 9 nucleotides line up with TRBD2. The CDR3 is 14 residues long. The ends lost 3 bases at V and 5 bases at J; junction bases unmatched: 6. Germline V gene lookup returns CDR1 SGDLS and CDR2 YYNGEE.

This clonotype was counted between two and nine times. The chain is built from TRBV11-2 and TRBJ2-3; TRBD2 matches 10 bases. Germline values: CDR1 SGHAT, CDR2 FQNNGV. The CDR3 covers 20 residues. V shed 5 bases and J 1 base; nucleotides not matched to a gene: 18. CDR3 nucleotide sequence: TGTGCCAGCAGCGCGAGACCTCCTAGCGGGGGCTTAAGGGGCACAGATACGCAGTATTTT. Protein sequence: CASSARPPSGGLRGTDTQYF.

Here the CDR3 DNA reads TGTGCCAGCAGTTTACGTGCCGGGAGTATAGGCACAGATACGCAGTATTTT. Encoded protein: CASSLRAGSIGTDTQYF. V is TRBV28 and J is TRBJ2-3; D is perhaps TRBD2 (6 bases). Germline V gene sequence: CDR1 MDHEN, CDR2 SYDVKM. V was cut by 2 bases and J by 1 base, with 16 bases left in between. This CDR3 is 17 amino acids long.

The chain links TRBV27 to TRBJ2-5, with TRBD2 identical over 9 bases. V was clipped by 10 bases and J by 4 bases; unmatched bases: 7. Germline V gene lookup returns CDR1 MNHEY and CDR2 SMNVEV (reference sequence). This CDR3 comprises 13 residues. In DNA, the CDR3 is TGTGCCACCGGAGGCGGGAGGGGAGAGACCCAGTACTTC. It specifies CATGGGRGETQYF.

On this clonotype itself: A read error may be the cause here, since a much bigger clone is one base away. DNA for the CDR3: TGTGCCTGCAGTTTAGCGGGCGGAGTTGGTCCGAACACCGGGGAGCTGTTTTTT. Amino acid sequence: CACSLAGGVGPNTGELFF. This rearrangement joins TRBV12-3 or TRBV12-4 to TRBJ2-2; 7 bases are shared with TRBD2. This CDR3 contains 18 residues.

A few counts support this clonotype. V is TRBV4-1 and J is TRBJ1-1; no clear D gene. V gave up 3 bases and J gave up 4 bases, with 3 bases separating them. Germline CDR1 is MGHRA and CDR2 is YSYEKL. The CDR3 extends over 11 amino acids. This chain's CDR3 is CASSHTTEAFF. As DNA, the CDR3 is TGCGCCAGCAGCCATACCACTGAAGCTTTCTTT.

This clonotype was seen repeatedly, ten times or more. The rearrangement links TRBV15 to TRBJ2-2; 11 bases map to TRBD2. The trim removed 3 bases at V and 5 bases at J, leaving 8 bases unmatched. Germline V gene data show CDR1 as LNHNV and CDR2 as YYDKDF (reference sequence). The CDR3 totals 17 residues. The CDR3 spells CATSSYPGLAATGELFF. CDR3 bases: TGTGCCACCAGCAGCTACCCGGGACTAGCGGCTACCGGGGAGCTGTTTTTT. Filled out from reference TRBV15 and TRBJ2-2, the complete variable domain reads DAMVIQNPRYQVTQFGKPVTLSCSQTLNHNVMYWYQQKSSQAPKLLFHYYDKDFNNEADTPDNFQSRRPNTSFCFLDIRSPGLGDTAMYLCATSSYPGLAATGELFFGEGSRLTVL.

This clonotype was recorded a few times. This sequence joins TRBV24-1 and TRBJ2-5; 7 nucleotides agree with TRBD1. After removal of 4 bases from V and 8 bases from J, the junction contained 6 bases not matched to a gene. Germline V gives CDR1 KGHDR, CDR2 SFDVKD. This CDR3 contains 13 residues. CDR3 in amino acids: CATSDPDRVTQYF. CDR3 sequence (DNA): TGTGCCACCAGTGACCCCGACAGGGTTACCCAGTACTTC.